The 27 T cell receptor beta chains below were found in one sample sequenced in a study of tumor and adjacent non-tumor tissue in lung cancer. No cell sorting was done before RNA was extracted from the tissue. TCRbeta libraries were built with three rounds of nested PCR, modified from ARM-PCR. TCRdb reanalysed the multiplex PCR reads using MiXCR and keeps one entry per CDR3 protein. The repertoire has some 100,000 distinct CDR3 sequences, 75% of them found once; the top ten carry more than 35%. Sample: lung tumor tissue. The receptors stem from a woman in her sixties or seventies with non-small cell lung cancer.

Regarding this clonotype: Mismatch with germline at one junction end may stem from a read error. V and J are TRBV6-2 or TRBV6-3 and TRBJ1-1; D is unclear. This CDR3 is built from 13 residues. Germline values: CDR1 MNHEY, CDR2 SVGEGT. DNA for the CDR3: TGTGCCAACAGTTACGTGGGTGACACTGAAGCTTTCTTT. It encodes CANSYVGDTEAFF.

About this clonotype itself: Being one base from a much bigger clone, this may be a read error. The chain is built from TRBV7-2 and TRBJ2-7, with no clear D. Germline V gene data show CDR1 as SGHTA and CDR2 as FQGNSA. The CDR3 totals 17 residues. V lost 5 bases and J 3 bases, leaving 23 bases between the germline ends. The CDR3 DNA is TGTGCCAGCAGCCCCCCCCGAGGTGGGCGGAGAAACTACGAGCAGTACTTC. It specifies CASSPPRGGRRNYEQYF.

This clonotype was observed at least ten times. V is TRBV4-2 and J is TRBJ2-3; 7 bases align to TRBD1. The CDR3 loop spans 16 amino acids. Trimming at V came to 5 bases and at J to 1 base, leaving 9 bases not matched to a gene. CDR1 LGHNA and CDR2 YNFKEQ come from the germline V gene. The CDR3 nucleotides read TGTGCCAGCAGCGCCGGACAGGAGCGGCGCACAGATACGCAGTATTTT. It translates to CASSAGQERRTDTQYF.

This clonotype has at least ten counts. The chain recombines TRBV20-1 with TRBJ1-1; possibly TRBD1 for D (5 bases). This CDR3 has 13 residues. V was clipped by 7 bases and J by 1 base, with 13 bases between them. Germline V gives CDR1 DFQATT, CDR2 SNEGSKA (reference sequence). CDR3 sequence reads: CSGWGESNTEAFF. CDR3 coding DNA: TGCAGTGGCTGGGGGGAATCGAACACTGAAGCTTTCTTT.

Notes on this clonotype: A junction end diverges from the germline sequence, so it may reflect a read error. The CDR3 region is CASSLSRQSPKHF. CDR3 sequence (DNA): TGTGCCAGCAGCTTATCCCGACAGTCGCCCAAGCATTTT. J is TRBJ1-5 and V is TRBV7-9; D possibly corresponds to TRBD1 (5 bases). The CDR3 contains 13 residues. Germline V lookup: CDR1 SEHNR, CDR2 FQNEAQ (reference sequence). Complete variable domain (other parts from reference TRBV7-9 and TRBJ1-5): DTGVSQNPRHKITKRGQNVTFRCDPISEHNRLYWYRQTLGQGPEFLTYFQNEAQLEKSRLLSDRFSAERPKGSFSTLEIQRTEQGDSAMYLCASSLSRQSPKHFGDGTRLSIL.

This clonotype was seen a single time. No conserved phenylalanine or tryptophan ends this CDR3, so it is likely a read error. It is unclear where the CDR3 begins or ends on the DNA, so no DNA is shown, and the CDR3 is as TCRdb lists it. The chain uses TRBV28 and TRBJ2-7; TRBD1, the table's D call, lacks a check against the DNA. From germline, CDR1 is MDHEN and CDR2 SYDVKM. Ends included, the CDR3 has 14 residues. CDR3 protein: CASSLTAGGAGHHL.

A single count supports this clonotype. It may be a read error: a sequence one base away is much more abundant. The rearrangement joins TRBV4-2 to TRBJ2-3, with TRBD2 as a possible D gene (6 bases). Germline values: CDR1 LGHNA, CDR2 YNFKEQ. This CDR3 region has 16 residues. The CDR3 sequence is CANSQASGTSTDTQYF. CDR3 coding DNA: TGTGCCAACAGCCAAGCTTCGGGGACTAGCACAGATACGCAGTATTTT.

With respect to this clonotype: Sequence at one end of the junction differs from germline and may be a read error. The V call is TRBV11-2, the J call TRBJ1-2; the D is unclear. The CDR3 is 13 residues long. Germline CDR1 is SGHAT and CDR2 is FQNNGV. CDR3 nucleotides: TGTACCAGCGGAGCGGAGGGAAACTATGGCTACACATTT. Protein sequence: CTSGAEGNYGYTF.

The CDR3, as DNA: TGCGCCAGCACCCCCCGAGGGCAGGGTTTTCAGAACACAGATACGCAGTATTTT. This sequence encodes CASTPRGQGFQNTDTQYF. The chain recombines TRBV5-1 with TRBJ2-3; the D gene could be TRBD1 or TRBD2 (5 bases each). V was trimmed by 6 bases and J by 2 bases, leaving 25 bases between them. The CDR3 extends over 18 amino acids. Per germline, CDR1 SGHRS and CDR2 YFSETQ.

About this clonotype itself: The junction departs from the called germline gene at one end, perhaps through a read error. The V call is TRBV29-1, the J call TRBJ1-5; 10 bases agree with TRBD1. The CDR3 is 15 amino acids. In germline, CDR1 is SQVTM, CDR2 ANQGSEA. CDR3: CSVPGQGPVGQSQHF. CDR3 DNA sequence: TGCAGCGTTCCGGGACAGGGGCCCGTGGGTCAGTCCCAGCATTTT.

This clonotype was counted only a few times. This chain joins TRBV10-3 and TRBJ2-5, with 11 bases fitting TRBD2. CDR3 length equals 16 residues. CDR1 is ENHRY and CDR2 is SYGVKD in the germline V gene. V gave up 2 bases and J gave up 4 bases; unmatched junction bases: 6. This CDR3 reads CAISEIELAGVETQYF. DNA of the CDR3: TGTGCCATCAGTGAGATCGAACTAGCGGGAGTAGAGACCCAGTACTTC.

On this clonotype: A much larger clone is a single base away; this may be a read error. The chain has TRBV20-1 and TRBJ1-1; D may be TRBD1 (6 bases). The V gene's germline CDR1 is DFQATT and CDR2 SNEGSKA (reference sequence). The CDR3 is 14 amino acids. The CDR3 here is CSAPYKGGYTEAIF. CDR3 DNA: TGCAGTGCCCCATATAAGGGGGGTTACACTGAAGCTATCTTT.

A word on this clonotype: Given a much more abundant clone one base away, this may be a read error. V usage is TRBV4-1 and J usage is TRBJ2-7, with D possibly being TRBD1 (5 bases). CDR1 and CDR2 from the germline V gene are MGHRA and YSYEKL. V was pared by 0 bases and J by 3 bases, with 12 bases between. The CDR3 runs to 15 residues. In DNA, the CDR3 is TGCGCCAGCAGCCAAGACCGCAGGGCTTACTACGAGCAGTACTTC. This codes for CASSQDRRAYYEQYF.

There are a few counts of this clonotype. The V and J genes are TRBV28 and TRBJ1-6, with TRBD1 matching over 9 bases. Per the germline V gene, CDR1 is MDHEN and CDR2 is SYDVKM. V lost 5 bases, J lost 5 bases, and 7 bases stayed unmatched. The CDR3 contains 16 residues. CDR3 bases: TGTGCCAGCAGTGGGACAGGGACGGACAATAATTCACCCCTCCACTTT. Protein product: CASSGTGTDNNSPLHF.

The chain is built from TRBV6-2 or TRBV6-3 and TRBJ2-5; 8 nucleotides match TRBD1. CDR1 and CDR2 (germline): MNHEY, SVGEGT. The V and J ends lost 2 bases and 8 bases, in that order; junction bases with no gene match: 13. This CDR3 is 16 amino acids long. The CDR3 spells CASSYSVGGQGHTQYF. CDR3 in DNA: TGTGCCAGCAGTTACAGCGTCGGAGGACAGGGACATACCCAGTACTTC.

For the CDR3, the DNA is TGTCCCGCTGGACTAGCGGGAGCCAATGAGCAGTTCTTC. The encoded protein is CPAGLAGANEQFF. The V gene is TRBV10-3, the J gene TRBJ2-1, with 13 bases matching TRBD2. The CDR3 is 13 residues long. Germline loops: CDR1 ENHRY, CDR2 SYGVKD.

Turning to this clonotype: This may be a read error, as it is one base from a much larger clone. V gene TRBV10-3 combines with J gene TRBJ2-2; D is unclear. The CDR3 totals 15 residues. Germline assignment: CDR1 ENHRY and CDR2 SYGVKD. CDR3 in amino acids: CAISEAPHNSGELFF. In DNA form, the CDR3 reads TGTGCCATCAGTGAAGCCCCACATAACAGCGGGGAGCTGTTTTTT.

Comment on this clonotype: Mismatch with germline at one junction end may stem from a read error. The DNA of the CDR3 is TGCAGCGTGGGAGACAGGGGATATGAACAACTGTTTTTT. It specifies CSVGDRGYEQLFF. The chain combines TRBV29-1 with TRBJ1-4, with TRBD1 matching 8 bases. Germline CDR1 reads SQVTM; CDR2 reads ANQGSEA. The CDR3 loop spans 13 amino acids.

With regard to this clonotype: This likely comes from a read error, as the CDR3 has no conserved phenylalanine or tryptophan at its end. V gene TRBV28 combines with J gene TRBJ1-1; TRBD1 is a possible D gene (6 bases). CDR1 MDHEN and CDR2 SYDVKM come from the germline V gene. The CDR3 sequence is 14 residues long. V was pared by 3 bases and J by 5 bases, with 13 bases between. The CDR3 spells CASSLYRARTEAFL. As DNA, the CDR3 is TGTGCCAGCAGTTTGTACAGGGCAAGGACTGAAGCTTTCTTA.

For this clonotype: An end of the junction does not agree with germline; a read error may underlie this. This chain joins TRBV5-1 and TRBJ2-5; D tentatively reads TRBD1 or TRBD2 (5 bases each). The CDR3 loop spans 16 amino acids. Germline CDR1 reads SGHRS; CDR2 reads YFSETQ. Here the CDR3 reads CASILPRQTWDETQYF. The CDR3 nucleotides read TGCGCCAGCATCTTGCCCCGTCAAACGTGGGACGAGACCCAGTACTTC.

As regards this clonotype: One base away lies a much larger clone, so this may be a sequencing read error. The chain joins TRBV5-4 to TRBJ1-5, with 8 bases matching TRBD1. Germline CDR1 is SGHNT and CDR2 is YYREEE (reference sequence). The CDR3 is 15 amino acids. In DNA, the CDR3 is TGTGCCAGCGGCTTGGACAGGGATCCCAGTCAGCCCCAGCATTTT. It specifies CASGLDRDPSQPQHF.

For this clonotype: The junction does not match germline at one end; this may be a read error. The V call is TRBV7-2, the J call TRBJ2-3; D is unclear. The CDR3 has 15 residues. Germline V gives CDR1 SGHTA, CDR2 FQGNSA. CDR3 nucleotides: TGTGTCAGCAGCTTAATGGGCGCCCGCACAGATACGCAGTATTTT. Protein: CVSSLMGARTDTQYF.

A remark on this clonotype: This could be a read error, since a much larger clone is one nucleotide away. The genes are TRBV4-1 and TRBJ1-1; unclear D gene. V was shortened by 4 bases and J by 1 base, with 19 bases between the two germline ends. Per germline, CDR1 MGHRA and CDR2 YSYEKL. There are 17 residues in the CDR3. The CDR3 spells CASSLVKAGHGNTEAFF. Written as DNA, the CDR3 is TGCGCCAGCAGCCTAGTTAAAGCGGGCCATGGGAACACTGAAGCTTTCTTT.

The sample holds a few counts of this clonotype. The chain carries TRBV24-1 and TRBJ1-5; D unclear. The ends were cut back, 2 bases at V and 0 bases at J, with 4 bases in the middle. The CDR3 is 14 residues long. Germline-derived CDR1 and CDR2 are KGHDR and SFDVKD. The CDR3 loop is CATSDSYSNQPQHF. The CDR3 nucleotides read TGTGCCACCAGTGATTCCTATAGCAATCAGCCCCAGCATTTT.

As for this clonotype: A single base separates this from a much larger clone, so it may be a read error. This chain connects TRBV29-1 to TRBJ2-1, with 8 bases identical to TRBD2. The CDR3 runs to 15 residues. Germline CDR1 and CDR2: SQVTM and ANQGSEA. V shed 6 bases, J shed 4 bases, and the junction held 11 bases outside the gene matches. CDR3 residues: CSVRGGAGEYNEQFF. CDR3 sequence (DNA): TGCAGCGTGAGGGGAGGAGCGGGGGAATACAATGAGCAGTTCTTC.

Note on this clonotype: This clone may be a read error of a much larger clone one base away. The gene calls are TRBV5-5 and TRBJ2-1; D might be TRBD2 (6 bases). The CDR3 extends over 14 amino acids. The germline V gene has CDR1 SGHKS and CDR2 YYEKEE (reference sequence). The CDR3 spells CASSPQTSNNERFF. The CDR3 nucleotides are TGTGCCAGCAGCCCACAGACTAGTAATAATGAGCGGTTCTTC.

Turning to this clonotype: With a much larger clone just one base away, this may be a read error. This chain links TRBV10-2 with TRBJ2-2; 10 positions agree with TRBD2. The J segment lost 5 bases and the V segment lost 6 bases, leaving 9 bases of the junction unmatched. The CDR3 is made up of 16 amino acids. The germline gives CDR1 WSHSY, CDR2 SAAADI. The CDR3 bases are TGCGCCAGCAGCGGCCCGGCACTAGCGGGGACCGGGGAGCTGTTTTTT. This codes for CASSGPALAGTGELFF.